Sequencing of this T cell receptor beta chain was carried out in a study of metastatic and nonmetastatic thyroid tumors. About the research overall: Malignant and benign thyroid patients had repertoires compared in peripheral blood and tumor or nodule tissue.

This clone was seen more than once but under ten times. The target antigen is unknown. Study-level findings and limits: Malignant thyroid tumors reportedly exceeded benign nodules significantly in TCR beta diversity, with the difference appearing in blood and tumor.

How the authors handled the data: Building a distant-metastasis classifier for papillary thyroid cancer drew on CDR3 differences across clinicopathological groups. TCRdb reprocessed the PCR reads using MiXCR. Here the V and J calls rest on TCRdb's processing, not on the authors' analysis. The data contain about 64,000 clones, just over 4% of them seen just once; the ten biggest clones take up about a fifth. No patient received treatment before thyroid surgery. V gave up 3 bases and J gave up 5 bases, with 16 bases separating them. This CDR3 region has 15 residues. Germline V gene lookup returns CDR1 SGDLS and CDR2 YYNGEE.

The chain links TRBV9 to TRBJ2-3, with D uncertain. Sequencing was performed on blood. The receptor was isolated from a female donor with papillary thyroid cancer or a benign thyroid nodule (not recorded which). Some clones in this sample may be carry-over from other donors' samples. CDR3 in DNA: TGTGCCAGCAGCGCCACTCAGGTGGCGATAGATACGCAGTATTTT. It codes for CASSATQVAIDTQYF.